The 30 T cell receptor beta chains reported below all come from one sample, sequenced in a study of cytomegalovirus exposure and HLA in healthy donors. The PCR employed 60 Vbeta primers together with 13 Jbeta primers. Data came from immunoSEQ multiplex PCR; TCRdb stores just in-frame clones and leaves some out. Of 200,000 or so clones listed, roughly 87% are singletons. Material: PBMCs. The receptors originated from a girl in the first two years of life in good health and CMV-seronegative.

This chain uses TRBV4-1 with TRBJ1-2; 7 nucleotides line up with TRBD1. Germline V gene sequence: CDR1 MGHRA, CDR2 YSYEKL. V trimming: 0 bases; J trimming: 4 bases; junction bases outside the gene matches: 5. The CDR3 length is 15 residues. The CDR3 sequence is CASSQDARQGYGYTF. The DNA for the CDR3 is TGCGCCAGCAGCCAAGATGCGAGACAGGGCTATGGCTACACCTTC.

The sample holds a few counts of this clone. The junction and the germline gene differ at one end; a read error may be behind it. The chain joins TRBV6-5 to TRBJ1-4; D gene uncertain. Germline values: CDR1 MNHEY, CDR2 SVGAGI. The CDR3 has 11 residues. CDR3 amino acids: CASSSSGVLVF. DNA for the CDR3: TGTGCCAGCAGTTCATCCGGAGTCCTTGTTTTT.

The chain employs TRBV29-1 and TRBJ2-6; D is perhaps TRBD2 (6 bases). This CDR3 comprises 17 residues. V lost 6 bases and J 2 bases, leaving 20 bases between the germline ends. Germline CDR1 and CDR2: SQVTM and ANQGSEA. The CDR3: CSVTEDYTWTGANVLTF. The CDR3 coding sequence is TGCAGCGTAACGGAGGACTATACCTGGACTGGGGCCAACGTCCTGACTTTC.

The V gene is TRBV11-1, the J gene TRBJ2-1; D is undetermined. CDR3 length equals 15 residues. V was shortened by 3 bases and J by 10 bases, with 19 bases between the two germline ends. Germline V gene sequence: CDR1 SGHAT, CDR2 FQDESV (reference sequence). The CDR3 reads CASSLVLFSVGEQFF. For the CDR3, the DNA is TGTGCCAGCAGCTTGGTGCTTTTCAGCGTCGGGGAGCAGTTCTTC.

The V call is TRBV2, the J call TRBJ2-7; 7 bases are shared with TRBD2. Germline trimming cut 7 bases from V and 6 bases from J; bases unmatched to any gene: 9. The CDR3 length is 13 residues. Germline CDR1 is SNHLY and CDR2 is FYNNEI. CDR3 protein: CASTREGYSEQYF. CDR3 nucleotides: TGTGCCAGCACCAGGGAGGGATACAGCGAGCAGTACTTC.

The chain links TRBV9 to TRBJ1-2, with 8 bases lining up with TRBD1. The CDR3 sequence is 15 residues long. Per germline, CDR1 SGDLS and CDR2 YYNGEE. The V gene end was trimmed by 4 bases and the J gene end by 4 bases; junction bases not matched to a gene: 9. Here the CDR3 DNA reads TGTGCCAGCAGCCCGCTTTACAGGGGGTCCTATGGCTACACCTTC. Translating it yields CASSPLYRGSYGYTF.

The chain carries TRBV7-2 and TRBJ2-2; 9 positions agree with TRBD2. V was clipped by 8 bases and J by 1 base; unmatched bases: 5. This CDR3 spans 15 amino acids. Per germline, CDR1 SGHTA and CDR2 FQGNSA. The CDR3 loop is CASSSAGGNTGELFF. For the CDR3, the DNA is TGTGCCAGCTCATCAGCGGGAGGGAACACCGGGGAGCTGTTTTTT.

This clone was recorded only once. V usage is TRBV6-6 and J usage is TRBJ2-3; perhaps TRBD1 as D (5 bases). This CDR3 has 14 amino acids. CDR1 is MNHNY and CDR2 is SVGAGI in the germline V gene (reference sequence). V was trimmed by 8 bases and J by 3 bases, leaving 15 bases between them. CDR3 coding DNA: TGTGCCAGCCAGTTTTCTAGGGGAACAGATACGCAGTATTTT. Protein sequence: CASQFSRGTDTQYF.

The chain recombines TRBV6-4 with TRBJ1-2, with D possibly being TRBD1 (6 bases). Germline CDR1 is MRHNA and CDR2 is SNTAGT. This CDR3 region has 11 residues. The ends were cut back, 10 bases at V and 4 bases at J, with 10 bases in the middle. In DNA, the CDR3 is TGTGCCAATTCGGACAGCTATGGCTACACCTTC. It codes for CANSDSYGYTF.

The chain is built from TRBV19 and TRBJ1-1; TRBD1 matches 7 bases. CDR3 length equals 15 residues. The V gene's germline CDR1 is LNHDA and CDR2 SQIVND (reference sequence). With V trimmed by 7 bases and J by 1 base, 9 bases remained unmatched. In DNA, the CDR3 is TGTGCCAGTACCCCCGACAGGGTAAGGAACACTGAAGCTTTCTTT. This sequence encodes CASTPDRVRNTEAFF.

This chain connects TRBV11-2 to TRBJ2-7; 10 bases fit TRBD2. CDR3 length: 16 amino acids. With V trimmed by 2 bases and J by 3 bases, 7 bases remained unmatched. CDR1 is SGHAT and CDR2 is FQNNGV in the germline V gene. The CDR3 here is CASSLKASGGYYEQYF. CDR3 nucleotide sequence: TGTGCCAGCAGCTTAAAGGCTAGCGGGGGTTACTACGAGCAGTACTTC.

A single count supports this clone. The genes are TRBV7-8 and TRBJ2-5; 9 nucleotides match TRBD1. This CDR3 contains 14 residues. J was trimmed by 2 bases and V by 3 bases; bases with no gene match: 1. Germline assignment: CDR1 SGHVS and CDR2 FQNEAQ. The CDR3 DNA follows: TGTGCCAGCAGCTTCGGGACAGGGCAAGAGACCCAGTACTTC. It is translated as CASSFGTGQETQYF.

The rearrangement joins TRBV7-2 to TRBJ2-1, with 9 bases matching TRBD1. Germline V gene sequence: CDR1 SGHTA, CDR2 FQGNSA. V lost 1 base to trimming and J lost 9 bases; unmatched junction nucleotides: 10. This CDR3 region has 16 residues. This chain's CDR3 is CASSLVVVQGAREQFF. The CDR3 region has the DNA TGTGCCAGCAGCTTAGTAGTCGTACAGGGGGCGCGTGAGCAGTTCTTC.

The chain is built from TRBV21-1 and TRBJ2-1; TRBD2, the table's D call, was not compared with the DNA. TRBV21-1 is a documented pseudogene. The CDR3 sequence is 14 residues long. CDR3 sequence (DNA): TGTGCCAGCAGCAAACTGGCACTAGCTGGCGAGCAGTTCTTC. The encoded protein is CASSKLALAGEQFF.

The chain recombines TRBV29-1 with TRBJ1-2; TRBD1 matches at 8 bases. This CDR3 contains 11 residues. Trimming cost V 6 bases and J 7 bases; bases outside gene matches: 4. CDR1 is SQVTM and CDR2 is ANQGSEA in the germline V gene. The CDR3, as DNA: TGCAGCGTAACAGGGGGTGCTGGCTACACCTTC. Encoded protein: CSVTGGAGYTF.

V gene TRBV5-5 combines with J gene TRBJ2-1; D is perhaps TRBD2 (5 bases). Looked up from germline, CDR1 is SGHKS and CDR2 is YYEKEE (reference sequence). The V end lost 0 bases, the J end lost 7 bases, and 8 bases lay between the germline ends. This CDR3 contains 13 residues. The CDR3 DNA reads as TGTGCCAGCAGCTTGGAATTAGCGAATGAGCAGTTCTTC. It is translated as CASSLELANEQFF.

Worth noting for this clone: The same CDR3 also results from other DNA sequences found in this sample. CDR3: CASSVARGPTEAFF. The CDR3 nucleotides are TGTGCCAGCAGCGTAGCCAGGGGGCCGACTGAAGCTTTCTTT. This chain links TRBV9 with TRBJ1-1; 8 bases agree with TRBD1. The length of the CDR3 is 14 residues. V lost 0 bases to trimming and J lost 5 bases; unmatched junction nucleotides: 3. Looked up from germline, CDR1 is SGDLS and CDR2 is YYNGEE.

The CDR3 DNA follows: TGTGCCAGTAGTTCTACAGGGGGTAATTCACCCCTCCACTTT. Encoded protein: CASSSTGGNSPLHF. The chain couples TRBV19 to TRBJ1-6; TRBD1 matches at 8 bases. CDR1 and CDR2 (germline): LNHDA, SQIVND (reference sequence). V shed 5 bases and J 6 bases; nucleotides not matched to a gene: 3. The length of the CDR3 is 14 residues.

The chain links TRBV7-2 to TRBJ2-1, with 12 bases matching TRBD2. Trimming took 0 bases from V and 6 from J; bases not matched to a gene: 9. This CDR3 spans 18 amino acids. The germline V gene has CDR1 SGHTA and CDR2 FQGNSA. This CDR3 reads CASSLAIRLAGVGNEQFF. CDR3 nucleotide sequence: TGTGCCAGCAGCTTAGCGATCAGACTAGCGGGAGTGGGCAATGAGCAGTTCTTC.

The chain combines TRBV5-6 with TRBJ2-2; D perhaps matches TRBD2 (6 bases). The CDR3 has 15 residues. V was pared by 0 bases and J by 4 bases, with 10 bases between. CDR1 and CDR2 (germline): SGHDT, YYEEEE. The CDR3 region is CASSLGGGATGELFF. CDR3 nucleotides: TGTGCCAGCAGCTTGGGAGGAGGGGCCACCGGGGAGCTGTTTTTT.

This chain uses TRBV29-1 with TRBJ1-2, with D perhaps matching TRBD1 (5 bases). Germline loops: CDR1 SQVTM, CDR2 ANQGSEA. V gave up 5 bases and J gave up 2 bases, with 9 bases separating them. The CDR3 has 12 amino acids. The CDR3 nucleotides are TGCAGCGTTTACGACAGAAACTATGGCTACACCTTC. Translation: CSVYDRNYGYTF. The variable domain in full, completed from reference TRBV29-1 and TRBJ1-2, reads SAVISQKPSRDICQRGTSLTIQCQVDSQVTMMFWYRQQPGQSLTLIATANQGSEATYESGFVIDKFPISRPNLTFSTLTVSNMSPEDSSIYLCSVYDRNYGYTFGSGTRLTVV.

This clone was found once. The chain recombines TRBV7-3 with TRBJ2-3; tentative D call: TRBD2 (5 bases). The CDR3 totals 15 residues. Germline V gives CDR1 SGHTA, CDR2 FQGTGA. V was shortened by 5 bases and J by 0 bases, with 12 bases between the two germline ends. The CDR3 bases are TGTGCCAGCAGCCGTAGCGTTACTAGCACAGATACGCAGTATTTT. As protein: CASSRSVTSTDTQYF.

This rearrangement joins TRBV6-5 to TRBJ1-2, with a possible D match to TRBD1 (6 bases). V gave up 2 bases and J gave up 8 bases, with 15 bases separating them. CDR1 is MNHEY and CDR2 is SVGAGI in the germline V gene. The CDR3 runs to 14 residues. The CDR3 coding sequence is TGTGCCAGCAGTTACCTCAGGGGAGCGTACGGCTACACCTTC. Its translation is CASSYLRGAYGYTF.

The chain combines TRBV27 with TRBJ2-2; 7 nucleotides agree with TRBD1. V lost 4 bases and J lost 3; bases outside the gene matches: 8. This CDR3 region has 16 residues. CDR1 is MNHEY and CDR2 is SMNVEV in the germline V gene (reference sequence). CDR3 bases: TGTGCCAGCAGTTCCTACAGGGGCAAGTACACCGGGGAGCTGTTTTTT. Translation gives CASSSYRGKYTGELFF.

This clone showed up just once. The CDR3 DNA sequence: TGTGCCAGTAGTTGGACTAGCGGGGGATACGAGCAGTACTTC. Its protein is CASSWTSGGYEQYF. The chain is built from TRBV19 and TRBJ2-5; 13 bases are a match to TRBD2. The J call is uncertain, as TRBJ2-7 better fits the DNA end. CDR3 length: 14 amino acids. The germline V gene encodes CDR1 LNHDA and CDR2 SQIVND (reference sequence).

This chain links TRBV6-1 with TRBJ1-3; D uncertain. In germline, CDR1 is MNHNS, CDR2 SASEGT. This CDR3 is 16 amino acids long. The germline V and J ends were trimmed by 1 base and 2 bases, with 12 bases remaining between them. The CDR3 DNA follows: TGTGCCAGCAGTGAAGGGGGAGGACGACCTGGAAACACCATATATTTT. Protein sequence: CASSEGGGRPGNTIYF.

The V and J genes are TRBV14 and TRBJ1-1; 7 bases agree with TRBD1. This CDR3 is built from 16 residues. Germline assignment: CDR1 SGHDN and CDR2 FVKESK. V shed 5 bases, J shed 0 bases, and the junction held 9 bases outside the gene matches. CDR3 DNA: TGTGCCAGCAGCGTCAGACCGGGACAGATGAACACTGAAGCTTTCTTT. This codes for CASSVRPGQMNTEAFF.

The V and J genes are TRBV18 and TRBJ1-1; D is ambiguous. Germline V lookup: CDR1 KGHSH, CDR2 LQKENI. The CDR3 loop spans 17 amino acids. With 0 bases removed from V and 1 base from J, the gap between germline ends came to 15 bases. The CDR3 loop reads CASSPPLKTDPNTEAFF. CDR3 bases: TGTGCCAGCTCACCACCGTTAAAAACAGACCCGAACACTGAAGCTTTCTTT.

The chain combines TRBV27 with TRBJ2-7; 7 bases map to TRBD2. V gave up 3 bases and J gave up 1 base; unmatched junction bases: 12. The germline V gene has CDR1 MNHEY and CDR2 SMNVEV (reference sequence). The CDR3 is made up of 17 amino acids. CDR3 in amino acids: CASSFLLSSGPSYEQYF. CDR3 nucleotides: TGTGCCAGCAGTTTTCTCCTGTCTAGCGGCCCATCCTACGAGCAGTACTTC.

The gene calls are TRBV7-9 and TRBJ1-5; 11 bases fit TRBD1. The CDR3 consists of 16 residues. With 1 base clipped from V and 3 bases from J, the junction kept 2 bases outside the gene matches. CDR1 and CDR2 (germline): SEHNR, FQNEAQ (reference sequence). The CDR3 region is CASSLGTGGFNQPQHF. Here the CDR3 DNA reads TGTGCCAGCAGCTTAGGGACAGGGGGCTTCAATCAGCCCCAGCATTTT.